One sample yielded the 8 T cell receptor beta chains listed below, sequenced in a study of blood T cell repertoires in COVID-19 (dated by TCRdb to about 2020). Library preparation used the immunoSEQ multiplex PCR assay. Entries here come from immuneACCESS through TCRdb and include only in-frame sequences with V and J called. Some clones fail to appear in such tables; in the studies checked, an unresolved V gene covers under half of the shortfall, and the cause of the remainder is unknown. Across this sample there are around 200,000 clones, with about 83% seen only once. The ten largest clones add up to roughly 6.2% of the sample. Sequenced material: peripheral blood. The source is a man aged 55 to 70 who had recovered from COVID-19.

The CDR3 here is CASIGTDNEAFF. CDR3 nucleotides: TGTGCCAGTATCGGGACAGATAATGAAGCTTTCTTT. The chain couples TRBV5-8 to TRBJ1-1, with TRBD1 matching over 7 bases. Trimming took 8 bases from V and 7 from J; bases not matched to a gene: 8. This CDR3 has 12 residues. Germline V gene data show CDR1 as SGHTS and CDR2 as YDEGEE.

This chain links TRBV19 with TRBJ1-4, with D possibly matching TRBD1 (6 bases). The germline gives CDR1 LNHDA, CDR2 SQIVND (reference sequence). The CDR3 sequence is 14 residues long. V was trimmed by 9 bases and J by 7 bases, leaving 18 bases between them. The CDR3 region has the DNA TGTGCCAGCTCCCCCCGACAGGAGGCTGAAAAACTGTTTTTT. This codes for CASSPRQEAEKLFF.

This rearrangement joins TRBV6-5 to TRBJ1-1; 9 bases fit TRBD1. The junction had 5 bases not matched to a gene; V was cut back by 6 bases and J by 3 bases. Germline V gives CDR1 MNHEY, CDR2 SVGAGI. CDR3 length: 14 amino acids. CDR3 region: CASRGTGPDTEAFF. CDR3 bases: TGTGCCAGCAGAGGGACAGGGCCTGACACTGAAGCTTTCTTT.

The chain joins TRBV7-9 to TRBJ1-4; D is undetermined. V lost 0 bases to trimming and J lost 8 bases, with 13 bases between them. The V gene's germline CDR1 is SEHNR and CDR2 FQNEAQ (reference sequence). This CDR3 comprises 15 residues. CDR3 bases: TGTGCCAGCAGCTTAGCGTTAGCCTCGGAGGAAAAACTGTTTTTT. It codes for CASSLALASEEKLFF.

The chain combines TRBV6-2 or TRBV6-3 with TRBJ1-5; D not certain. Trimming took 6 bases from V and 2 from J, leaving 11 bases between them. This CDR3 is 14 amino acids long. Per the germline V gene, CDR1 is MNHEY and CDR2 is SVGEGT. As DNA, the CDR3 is TGTGCCAGCAGCTCCCCCCGGGGCAATCAGCCCCAGCATTTT. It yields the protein CASSSPRGNQPQHF.

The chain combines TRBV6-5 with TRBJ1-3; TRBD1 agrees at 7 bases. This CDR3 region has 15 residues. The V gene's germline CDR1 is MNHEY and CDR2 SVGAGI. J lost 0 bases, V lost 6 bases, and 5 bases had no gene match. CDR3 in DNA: TGTGCCAGCAGCCACGACAGGGACTCTGGAAACACCATATATTTT. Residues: CASSHDRDSGNTIYF.

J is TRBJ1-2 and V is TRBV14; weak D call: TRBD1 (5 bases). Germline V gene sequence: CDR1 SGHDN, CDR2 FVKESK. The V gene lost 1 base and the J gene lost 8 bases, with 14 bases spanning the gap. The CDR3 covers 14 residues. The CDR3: CASSQVDRTSGYTF. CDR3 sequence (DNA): TGTGCCAGCAGCCAAGTCGACAGAACGTCGGGCTACACCTTC.

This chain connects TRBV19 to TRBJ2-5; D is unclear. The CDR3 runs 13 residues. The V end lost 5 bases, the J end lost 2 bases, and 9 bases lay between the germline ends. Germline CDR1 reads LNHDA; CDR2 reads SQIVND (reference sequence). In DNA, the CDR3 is TGTGCCAGTAGTGTACAGTTACAAGAGACCCAGTACTTC. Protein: CASSVQLQETQYF.